Listed below are T cell receptor beta chains from one sample, sequenced in a study of blood T cell repertoires in COVID-19. Libraries were prepared by immunoSEQ multiplex PCR; TCRdb keeps only in-frame clonotypes and omits some of them. Of some 96,000 clones in the sample, approximately 91% are singletons; the top ten hold 2% to 2.5%. Sequencing input: peripheral blood. The receptor set was obtained from a man over 45 with active COVID-19. Both conserved end residues are part of each CDR3.

>15|TRBJ1-1|TRBV6-4
CASRAQGQVNTEAFF
>13|TRBJ1-1|TRBV7-2
CASSLRANTEAFF
>17|TRBJ2-3|TRBV4-1
CASSHRLAGHDTDTQYF
>14|TRBJ2-3|TRBV19
CASRDTGGRDTQYF
>16|TRBJ1-5|TRBV19
CASSIGTDRANQPQHF
>13|TRBJ1-3|TRBV9
CASGARDRNTIYF
>14|TRBJ2-7|TRBV5-5
CASSRGQGTYEQYF
>13|TRBJ1-6|TRBV27
CASGYRNNSPLHF
>13|TRBJ2-2|TRBV11-2
CASSVAGIGELFF
>16|TRBJ2-1|TRBV7-3
CASSLLPSGQINEQFF
>13|TRBJ1-1|TRBV7-8
CASRQDLNTEAFF
>14|TRBJ1-1|TRBV11-3
CASSPARVDTEAFF
>17|TRBJ2-2|TRBV5-5
CASSRDVSRGNTGELFF
>15|TRBJ2-1|TRBV3-1/TRBV3-2
CASSQSPFRGNEQFF
>16|TRBJ2-4|TRBV18
CASSPLEGVAKNIQYF
>10|TRBJ1-2|TRBV6-5
CATYSYGYTF
>18|TRBJ2-1|TRBV2
CASSWTSGEGGSYNEQFF
>12|TRBJ2-3|TRBV11-2
CASSLYADTQYF
>14|TRBJ2-3|TRBV11-2
CASSPRLGTDTQYF
>15|TRBJ2-5|TRBV9
CASSLDGGASGTQYF